Listed here are 2 T cell receptor gamma chains from one sample, sequenced in a study of γδ T cells in repeated Plasmodium falciparum infection. Flow sorting of PBMC yielded separate Vgamma9/Vdelta2+ and Vdelta2-negative gammadelta T cell populations for bulk repertoire analysis. TCRdb fed the multiplex PCR reads into CATT to redo clone calling. This table holds roughly 24,000 gamma-chain clones, 3% found once. Sequences were obtained from gamma-delta T cells from blood. These receptors came from a pool of human donors (malaria-infected and uninfected, not separated).

This clone was recorded at least ten times. Compared with germline, one end of the junction differs, possibly owing to a read error. The chain has TRGV8 and TRGJ1 or TRGJ2. TCRdb records no J gene; here it was assigned by comparing the DNA to germline. The germline gives CDR1 VENAVY, CDR2 YDSYNSRV. The CDR3 runs to 14 residues. The CDR3 is CATWEDSNYCKKLF. DNA for the CDR3: TGTGCCACCTGGGAGGATTCGAATTATTGTAAGAAACTCTTT.

In its sample, this clone is medium-sized. This sample also contains other DNA sequences that code for the same CDR3. This chain links TRGV4 with TRGJ1 or TRGJ2. In germline, CDR1 is EGSTGY, CDR2 YDSYTSSV. Trimming cost V 5 bases and J 3 bases; bases outside gene matches: 1. The CDR3 is 11 residues long. The CDR3 region has the DNA TGTGCCACCTGGGTTTATTATAAGAAACTCTTT. This translates into CATWVYYKKLF.